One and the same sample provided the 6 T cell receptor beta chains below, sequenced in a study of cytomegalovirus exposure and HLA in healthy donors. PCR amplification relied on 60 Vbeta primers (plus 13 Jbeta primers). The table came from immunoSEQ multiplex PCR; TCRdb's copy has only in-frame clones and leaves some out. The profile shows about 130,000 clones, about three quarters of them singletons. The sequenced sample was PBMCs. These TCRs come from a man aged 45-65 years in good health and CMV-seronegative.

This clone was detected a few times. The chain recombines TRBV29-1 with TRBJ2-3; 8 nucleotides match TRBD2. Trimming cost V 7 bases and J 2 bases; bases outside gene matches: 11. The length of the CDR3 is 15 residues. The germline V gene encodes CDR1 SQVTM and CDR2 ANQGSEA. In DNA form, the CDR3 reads TGCAGCGCCACGCCTGGTAGCGGGGCCACAGATACGCAGTATTTT. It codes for CSATPGSGATDTQYF.

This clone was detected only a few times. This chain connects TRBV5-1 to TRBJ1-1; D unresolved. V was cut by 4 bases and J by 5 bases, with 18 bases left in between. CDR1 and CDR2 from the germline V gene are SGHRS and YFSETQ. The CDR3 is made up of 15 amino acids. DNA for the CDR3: TGCGCCAGCAGCGGGATATACAAGGGCGGGACTGAAGCTTTCTTT. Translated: CASSGIYKGGTEAFF.

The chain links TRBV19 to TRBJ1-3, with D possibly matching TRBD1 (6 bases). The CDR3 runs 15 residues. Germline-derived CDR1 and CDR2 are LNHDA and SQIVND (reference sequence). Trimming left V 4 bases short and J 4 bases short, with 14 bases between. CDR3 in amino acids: CASSTRTALGNTIYF. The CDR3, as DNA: TGTGCCAGTAGTACCCGGACAGCCTTGGGAAACACCATATATTTT.

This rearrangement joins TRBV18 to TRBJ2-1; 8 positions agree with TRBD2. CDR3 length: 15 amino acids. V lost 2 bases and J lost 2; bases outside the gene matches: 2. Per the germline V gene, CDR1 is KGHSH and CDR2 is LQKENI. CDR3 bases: TGTGCCAGCTCACCAGGGCGGGGGGCCTACAATGAGCAGTTCTTC. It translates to CASSPGRGAYNEQFF.

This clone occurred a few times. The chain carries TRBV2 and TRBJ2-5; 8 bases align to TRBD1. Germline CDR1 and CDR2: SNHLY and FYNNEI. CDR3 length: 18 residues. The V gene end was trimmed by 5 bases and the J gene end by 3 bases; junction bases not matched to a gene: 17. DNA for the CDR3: TGTGCCAGCAGTCCAGGGGCACATTCTGGGACAGGCGAAGAGACCCAGTACTTC. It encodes CASSPGAHSGTGEETQYF.

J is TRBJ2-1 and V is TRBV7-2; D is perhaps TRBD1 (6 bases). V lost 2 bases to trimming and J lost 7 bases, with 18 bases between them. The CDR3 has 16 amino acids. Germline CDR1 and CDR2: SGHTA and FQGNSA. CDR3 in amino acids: CASSLMTGVSRNEQFF. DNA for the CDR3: TGTGCCAGCAGCTTAATGACAGGAGTCAGTCGAAATGAGCAGTTCTTC.